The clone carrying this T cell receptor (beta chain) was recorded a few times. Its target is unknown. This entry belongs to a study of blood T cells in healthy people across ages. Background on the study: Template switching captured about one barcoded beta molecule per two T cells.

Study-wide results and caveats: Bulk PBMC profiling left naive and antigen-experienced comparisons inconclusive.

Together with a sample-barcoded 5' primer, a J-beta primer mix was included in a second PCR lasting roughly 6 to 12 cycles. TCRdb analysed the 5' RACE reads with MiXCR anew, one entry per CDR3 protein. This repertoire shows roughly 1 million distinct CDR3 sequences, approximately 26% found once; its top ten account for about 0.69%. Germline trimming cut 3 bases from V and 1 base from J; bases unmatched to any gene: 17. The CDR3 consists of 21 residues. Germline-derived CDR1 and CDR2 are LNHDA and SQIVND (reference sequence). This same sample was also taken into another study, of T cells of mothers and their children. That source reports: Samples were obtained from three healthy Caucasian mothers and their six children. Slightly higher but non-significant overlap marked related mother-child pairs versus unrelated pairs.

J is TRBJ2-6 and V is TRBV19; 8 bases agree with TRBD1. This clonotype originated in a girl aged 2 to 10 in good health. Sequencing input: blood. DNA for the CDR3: TGTGCCAGTAGTATGAGGGGGTCGTCGGCAGGGGGCAGTTCTGGGGCCAACGTCCTGACTTTC. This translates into CASSMRGSSAGGSSGANVLTF.